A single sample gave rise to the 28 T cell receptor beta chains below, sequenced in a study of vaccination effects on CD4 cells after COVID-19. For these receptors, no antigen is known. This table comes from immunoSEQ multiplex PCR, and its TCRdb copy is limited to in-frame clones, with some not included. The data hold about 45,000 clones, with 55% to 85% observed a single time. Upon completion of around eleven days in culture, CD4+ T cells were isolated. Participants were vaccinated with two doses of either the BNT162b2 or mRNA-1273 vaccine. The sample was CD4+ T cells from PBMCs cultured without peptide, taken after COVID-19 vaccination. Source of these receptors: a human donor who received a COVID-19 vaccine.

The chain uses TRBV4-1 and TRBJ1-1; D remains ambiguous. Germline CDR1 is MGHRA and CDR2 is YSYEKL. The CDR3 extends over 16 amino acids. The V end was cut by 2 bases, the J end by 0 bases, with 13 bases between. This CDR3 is CASSQTVWVMNTEAFF. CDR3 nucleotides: TGCGCCAGCAGCCAAACCGTCTGGGTGATGAACACTGAAGCTTTCTTT.

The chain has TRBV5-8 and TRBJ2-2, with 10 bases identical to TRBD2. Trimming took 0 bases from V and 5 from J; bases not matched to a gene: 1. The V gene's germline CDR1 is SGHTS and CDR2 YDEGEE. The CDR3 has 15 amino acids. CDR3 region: CASSLVLAGTGELFF. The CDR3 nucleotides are TGTGCCAGCAGCTTGGTACTAGCGGGAACCGGGGAGCTGTTTTTT.

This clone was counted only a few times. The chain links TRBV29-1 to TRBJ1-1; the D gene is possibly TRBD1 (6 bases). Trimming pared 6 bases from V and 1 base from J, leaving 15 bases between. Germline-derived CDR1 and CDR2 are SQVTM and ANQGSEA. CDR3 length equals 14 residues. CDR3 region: CSVHGQRWNTEAFF. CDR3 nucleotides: TGCAGCGTCCATGGACAGCGGTGGAACACTGAAGCTTTCTTT.

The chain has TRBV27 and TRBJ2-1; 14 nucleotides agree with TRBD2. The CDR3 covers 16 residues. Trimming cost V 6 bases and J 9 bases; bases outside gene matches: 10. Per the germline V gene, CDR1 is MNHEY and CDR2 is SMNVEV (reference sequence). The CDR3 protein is CASRGPGTSGRGEQFF. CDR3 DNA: TGTGCCAGCAGGGGGCCCGGGACTAGCGGGAGAGGTGAGCAGTTCTTC.

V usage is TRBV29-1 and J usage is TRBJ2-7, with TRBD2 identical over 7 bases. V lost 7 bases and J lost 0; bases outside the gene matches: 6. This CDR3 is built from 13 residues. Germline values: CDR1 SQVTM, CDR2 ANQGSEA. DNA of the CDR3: TGCAGCGGTGCTAGCGGAAGCTCCTACGAGCAGTACTTC. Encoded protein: CSGASGSSYEQYF.

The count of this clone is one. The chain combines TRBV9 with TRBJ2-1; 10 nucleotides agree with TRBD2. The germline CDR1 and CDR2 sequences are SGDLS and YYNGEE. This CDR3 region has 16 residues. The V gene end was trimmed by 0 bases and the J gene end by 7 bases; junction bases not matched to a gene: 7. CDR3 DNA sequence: TGTGCCAGCAGCGTAGGGCTAGCGGGGGTCCAGAATGAGCAGTTCTTC. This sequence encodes CASSVGLAGVQNEQFF.

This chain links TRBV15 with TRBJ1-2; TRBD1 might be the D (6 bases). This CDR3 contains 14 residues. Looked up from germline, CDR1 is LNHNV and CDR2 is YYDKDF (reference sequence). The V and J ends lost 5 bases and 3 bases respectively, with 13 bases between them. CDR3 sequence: CATSLWGADYGYTF. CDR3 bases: TGTGCCACCAGCCTGTGGGGGGCGGACTATGGCTACACCTTC.

CDR3 amino acids: CASSVSGLRLSYEQYF. The CDR3 coding sequence is TGTGCCAGCAGTGTCTCGGGACTCCGCCTCTCCTACGAGCAGTACTTC. The chain recombines TRBV9 with TRBJ2-7, with D possibly TRBD2 on 6 matching bases. The CDR3 spans 16 residues. The germline V gene encodes CDR1 SGDLS and CDR2 YYNGEE. V lost 5 bases and J lost 0, with 18 bases in between.

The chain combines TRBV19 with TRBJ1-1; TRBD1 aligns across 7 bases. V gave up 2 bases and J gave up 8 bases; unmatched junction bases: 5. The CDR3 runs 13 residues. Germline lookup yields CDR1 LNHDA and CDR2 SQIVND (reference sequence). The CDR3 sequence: CASSIRGTEEAFF. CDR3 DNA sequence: TGTGCCAGTAGTATAAGGGGGACAGAAGAAGCTTTCTTT.

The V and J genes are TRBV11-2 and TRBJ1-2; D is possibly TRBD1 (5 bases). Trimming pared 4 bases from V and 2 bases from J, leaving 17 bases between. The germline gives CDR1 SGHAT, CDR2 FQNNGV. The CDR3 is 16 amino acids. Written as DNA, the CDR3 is TGTGCCAGCAGCTCAACAAGGTCACAGGAGAACTATGGCTACACCTTC. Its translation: CASSSTRSQENYGYTF.

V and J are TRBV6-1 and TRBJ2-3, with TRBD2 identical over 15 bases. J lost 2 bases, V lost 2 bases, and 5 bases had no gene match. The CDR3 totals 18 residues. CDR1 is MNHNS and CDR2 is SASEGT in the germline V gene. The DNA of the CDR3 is TGTGCCAGCAGTGAATTTGGACTAGCGGGAGGGGTCACAGATACGCAGTATTTT. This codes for CASSEFGLAGGVTDTQYF.

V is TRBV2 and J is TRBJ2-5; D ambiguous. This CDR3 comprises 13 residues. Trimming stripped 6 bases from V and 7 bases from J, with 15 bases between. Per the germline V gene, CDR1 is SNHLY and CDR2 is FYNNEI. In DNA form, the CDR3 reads TGTGCCAGCAGACAGAGCTACTTGGGGACCCAGTACTTC. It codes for CASRQSYLGTQYF.

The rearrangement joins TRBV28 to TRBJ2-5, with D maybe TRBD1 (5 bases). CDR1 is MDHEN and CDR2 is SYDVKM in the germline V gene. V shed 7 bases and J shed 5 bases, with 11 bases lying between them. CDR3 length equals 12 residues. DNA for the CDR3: TGTGCCAGCACCACCGACAGTGAGACCCAGTACTTC. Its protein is CASTTDSETQYF.

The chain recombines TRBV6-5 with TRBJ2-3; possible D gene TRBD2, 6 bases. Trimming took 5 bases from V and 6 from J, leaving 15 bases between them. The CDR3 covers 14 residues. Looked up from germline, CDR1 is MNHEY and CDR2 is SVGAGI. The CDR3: CASSPQGGADTQYF. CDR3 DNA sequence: TGTGCCAGCAGTCCCCAAGGAGGGGCCGATACGCAGTATTTT.

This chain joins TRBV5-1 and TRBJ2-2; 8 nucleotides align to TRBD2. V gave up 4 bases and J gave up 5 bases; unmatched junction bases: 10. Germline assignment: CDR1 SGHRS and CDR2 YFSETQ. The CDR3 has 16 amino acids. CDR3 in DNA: TGCGCCAGCAGCACCCGGGGTAGCGGGGTAACCGGGGAGCTGTTTTTT. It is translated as CASSTRGSGVTGELFF. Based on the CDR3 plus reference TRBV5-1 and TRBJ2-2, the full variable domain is KAGVTQTPRYLIKTRGQQVTLSCSPISGHRSVSWYQQTPGQGLQFLFEYFSETQRNKGNFPGRFSGRQFSNSRSEMNVSTLELGDSALYLCASSTRGSGVTGELFFGEGSRLTVL.

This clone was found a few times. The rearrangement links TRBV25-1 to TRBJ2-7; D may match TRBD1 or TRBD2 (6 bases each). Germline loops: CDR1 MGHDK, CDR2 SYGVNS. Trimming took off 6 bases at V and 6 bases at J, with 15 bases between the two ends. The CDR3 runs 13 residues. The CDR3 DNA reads TGTGCCAGCAGCACGGGGGCGGTTCGCGAGCAGTACTTC. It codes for CASSTGAVREQYF.

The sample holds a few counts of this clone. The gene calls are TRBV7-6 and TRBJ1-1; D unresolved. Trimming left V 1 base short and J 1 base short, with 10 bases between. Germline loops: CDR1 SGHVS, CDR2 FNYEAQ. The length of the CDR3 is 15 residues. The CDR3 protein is CASSLEVTRNTEAFF. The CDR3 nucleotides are TGTGCCAGCAGCTTAGAGGTCACTCGGAACACTGAAGCTTTCTTT.

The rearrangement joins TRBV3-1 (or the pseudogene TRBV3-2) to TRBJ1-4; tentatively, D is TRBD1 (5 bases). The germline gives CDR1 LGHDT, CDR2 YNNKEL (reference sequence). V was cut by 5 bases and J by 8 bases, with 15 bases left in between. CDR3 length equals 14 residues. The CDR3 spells CASSGPGGGEKLFF. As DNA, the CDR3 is TGTGCCAGCAGCGGACCCGGTGGGGGGGAAAAACTGTTTTTT.

As DNA, the CDR3 is TGTGCCAGCTCAAACACAGGGGGCTACACCTTC. Translation: CASSNTGGYTF. V gene TRBV18 combines with J gene TRBJ1-2; TRBD1 is a possible D gene (6 bases). V was trimmed by 5 bases and J by 8 bases, leaving 9 bases between them. Germline assignment: CDR1 KGHSH and CDR2 LQKENI. CDR3 size: 11 residues.

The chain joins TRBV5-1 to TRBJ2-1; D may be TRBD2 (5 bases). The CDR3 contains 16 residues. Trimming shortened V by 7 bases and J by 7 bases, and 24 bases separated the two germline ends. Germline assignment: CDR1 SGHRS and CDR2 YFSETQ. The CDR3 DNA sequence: TGCGCCAGCGGTAAAGACCGCCCTGAGGGAAGGAATGAGCAGTTCTTC. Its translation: CASGKDRPEGRNEQFF.

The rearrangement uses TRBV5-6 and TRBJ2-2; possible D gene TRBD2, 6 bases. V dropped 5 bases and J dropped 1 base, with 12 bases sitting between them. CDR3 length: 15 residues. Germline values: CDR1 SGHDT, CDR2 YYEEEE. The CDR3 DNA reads TGTGCCAGCAGAGGGACTTCAAAGAACACCGGGGAGCTGTTTTTT. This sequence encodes CASRGTSKNTGELFF.

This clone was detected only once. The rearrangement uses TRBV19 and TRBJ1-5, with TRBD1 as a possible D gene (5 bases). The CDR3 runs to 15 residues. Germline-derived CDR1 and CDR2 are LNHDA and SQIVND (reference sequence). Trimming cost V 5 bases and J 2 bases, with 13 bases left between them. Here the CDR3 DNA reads TGTGCCAGTAGTGAAGGCAGGGTGGGCAATCAGCCCCAGCATTTT. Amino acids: CASSEGRVGNQPQHF.

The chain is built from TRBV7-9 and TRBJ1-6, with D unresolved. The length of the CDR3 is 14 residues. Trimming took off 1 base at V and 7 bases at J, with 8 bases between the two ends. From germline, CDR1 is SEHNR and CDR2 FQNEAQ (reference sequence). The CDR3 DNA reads TGTGCCAGCAGCTTAGGGGGTTCGAATTCACCCCTCCACTTT. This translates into CASSLGGSNSPLHF.

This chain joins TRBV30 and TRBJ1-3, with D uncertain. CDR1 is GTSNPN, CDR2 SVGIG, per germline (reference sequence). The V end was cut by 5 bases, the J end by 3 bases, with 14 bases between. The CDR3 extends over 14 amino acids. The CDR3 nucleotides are TGTGCCTGGGGGCTTATGGGTGGTGGAAACACCATATATTTT. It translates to CAWGLMGGGNTIYF.

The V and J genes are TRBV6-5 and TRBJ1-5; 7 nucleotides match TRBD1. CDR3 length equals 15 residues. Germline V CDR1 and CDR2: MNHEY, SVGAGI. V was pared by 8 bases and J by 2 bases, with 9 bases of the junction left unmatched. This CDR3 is CASRIRGNGNQPQHF. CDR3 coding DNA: TGTGCCAGCCGGATCAGGGGGAATGGCAATCAGCCCCAGCATTTT.

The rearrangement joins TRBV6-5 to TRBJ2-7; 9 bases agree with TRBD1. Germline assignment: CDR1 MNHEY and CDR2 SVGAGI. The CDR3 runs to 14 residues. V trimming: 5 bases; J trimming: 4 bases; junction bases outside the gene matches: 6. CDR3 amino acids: CASSRDRVVYEQYF. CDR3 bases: TGTGCCAGCAGTAGGGACAGGGTCGTATACGAGCAGTACTTC.

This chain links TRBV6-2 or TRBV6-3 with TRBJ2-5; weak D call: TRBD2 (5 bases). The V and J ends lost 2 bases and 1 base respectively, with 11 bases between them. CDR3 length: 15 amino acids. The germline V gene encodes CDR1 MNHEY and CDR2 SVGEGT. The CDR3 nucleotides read TGTGCCAGCAGTTACCCACGGACTGGCCAAGAGACCCAGTACTTC. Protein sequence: CASSYPRTGQETQYF.

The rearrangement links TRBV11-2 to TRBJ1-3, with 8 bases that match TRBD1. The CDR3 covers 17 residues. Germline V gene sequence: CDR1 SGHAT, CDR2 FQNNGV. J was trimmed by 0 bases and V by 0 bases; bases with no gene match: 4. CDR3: CASSLDRGPVSGNTIYF. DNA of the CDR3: TGTGCCAGCAGCTTAGACAGGGGGCCAGTCTCTGGAAACACCATATATTTT.